This is a list of T cell receptor beta chains from one sample in a study of CD8+ T cells in alopecia areata. The method was immunoSEQ multiplex PCR; TCRdb's version includes in-frame clones alone and lacks a portion of them. The sample comprises around 130,000 clones, around 50% of which are singletons, and about 4.9% rests with the top ten. Sample: CD4+ T cells sorted from blood, taken at week 0. These TCRs come from a human donor with alopecia areata. The CDR3 runs from the conserved cysteine through the conserved F or W. The D gene is left open where the match is weak. Clone size, where shown, is once, few, many, or a class for clones that have expanded.

d_call,v_call,clone_size,j_call,cdr3_aa,cdr3_nt
-,TRBV5-4,-,TRBJ2-1,CASSLRGRRSNEQFF,TGTGCCAGCAGCTTGCGGGGGAGGAGAAGCAATGAGCAGTTCTTC
TRBD2,TRBV7-2,many,TRBJ2-3,CASSLAPSGRATDTQYF,TGTGCCAGCAGCTTAGCGCCTAGCGGGCGGGCCACAGATACGCAGTATTTT
-,TRBV28,once,TRBJ1-5,CASSSVSIGGFRQPQHF,TGTGCCAGCAGTTCTGTATCAATTGGGGGTTTCCGTCAGCCCCAGCATTTT
-,TRBV6-5,-,TRBJ2-7,CASSYPESRGGEQYF,TGTGCCAGCAGTTACCCCGAGAGCCGGGGCGGCGAGCAGTACTTC
-,TRBV21-1,few,TRBJ1-5,CASSPIRSNQPQHF,TGTGCCAGCAGCCCGATCCGTAGCAATCAGCCCCAGCATTTT
-,TRBV4-1,-,TRBJ2-3,CASRQQSTDTQYF,TGCGCCAGCAGACAGCAGAGCACAGATACGCAGTATTTT
TRBD2,TRBV10-3,few,TRBJ2-3,CAITPGTSGATDTQYF,TGTGCCATCACTCCCGGGACTAGCGGGGCCACAGATACGCAGTATTTT
TRBD1,TRBV28,-,TRBJ1-2,CASSLQGADGYTF,TGTGCCAGCAGTTTACAGGGGGCGGATGGCTACACCTTC
TRBD2,TRBV7-3,few,TRBJ2-2,CASSLSSGGAGELFF,TGTGCCAGCAGCTTATCTAGCGGGGGAGCCGGGGAGCTGTTTTTT
TRBD1,TRBV5-1,-,TRBJ1-1,CASSTGQEITEAFF,TGCGCCAGCAGCACGGGACAGGAGATCACTGAAGCTTTCTTT
TRBD1,TRBV10-1,-,TRBJ2-5,CASSEFPTGAAAETQYF,TGCGCCAGCAGTGAGTTCCCGACAGGGGCGGCAGCGGAGACCCAGTACTTC
-,TRBV5-1,-,TRBJ1-1,CASSLQVKNTEAFF,TGCGCCAGCAGTCTACAGGTGAAGAACACTGAAGCTTTCTTT
TRBD1,TRBV5-1,few,TRBJ1-2,CASSHGQGGGYTF,TGCGCCAGCAGCCACGGACAGGGAGGAGGCTACACCTTC
-,TRBV29-1,-,TRBJ1-2,CSVETLGFDYGYTF,TGCAGCGTTGAAACGTTGGGGTTCGACTATGGCTACACCTTC
-,TRBV11-2,once,TRBJ1-2,CASSLGSNYGYTF,TGTGCCAGCAGCTTAGGCTCTAACTATGGCTACACCTTC
TRBD1,TRBV2,-,TRBJ1-1,CASSGTGVTEAFF,TGTGCCAGCAGTGGGACAGGGGTAACTGAAGCTTTCTTT
-,TRBV6-5,few,TRBJ1-1,CASSYGMSRLNTEAFF,TGTGCCAGCAGTTACGGTATGAGCAGACTAAACACTGAAGCTTTCTTT
-,TRBV5-1,few,TRBJ2-5,CASSLGREETQYF,TGCGCCAGCAGCTTGGGACGAGAAGAGACCCAGTACTTC
TRBD1,TRBV28,-,TRBJ2-3,CASSLRDRAHTQYF,TGTGCCAGCAGTTTAAGGGACAGGGCCCATACGCAGTATTTT
-,TRBV7-9,-,TRBJ1-3,CASTKTYGNTIYF,TGTGCCAGCACCAAGACTTATGGAAACACCATATATTTT
-,TRBV7-9,few,TRBJ1-5,CASSLAPMGRPSQPQHF,TGTGCCAGCAGCTTAGCGCCAATGGGCCGCCCTAGTCAGCCCCAGCATTTT
-,TRBV28,few,TRBJ2-1,CASSLQDNEQFF,TGTGCCAGCAGTTTACAGGACAATGAGCAGTTCTTC
-,TRBV5-1,-,TRBJ2-1,CASSRVSSSDEQFF,TGCGCCAGCAGCCGTGTGTCTAGCTCGGACGAGCAGTTCTTC
-,TRBV15,-,TRBJ1-2,CATSRDQGNYGYTF,TGTGCCACCAGCAGAGATCAGGGGAACTATGGCTACACCTTC
TRBD1,TRBV6-1,-,TRBJ2-7,CASSRDRGDEQYF,TGTGCCAGCAGTCGGGACAGGGGAGACGAGCAGTACTTC
TRBD1,TRBV4-2,-,TRBJ1-1,CASGQAGNTEAFF,TGTGCCAGCGGACAGGCAGGGAACACTGAAGCTTTCTTT
-,TRBV29-1,-,TRBJ2-1,CSVPGLTYNEQFF,TGCAGCGTTCCAGGTCTTACCTACAATGAGCAGTTCTTC
-,TRBV9,-,TRBJ2-7,CASAVSEDGIYEQYF,TGTGCCAGCGCCGTCTCGGAGGACGGAATCTACGAGCAGTACTTC
-,TRBV5-1,-,TRBJ2-1,CASSLDVKNEQFF,TGCGCCAGCAGCCTTGACGTGAAAAATGAGCAGTTCTTC
TRBD2,TRBV7-2,-,TRBJ2-1,CASSLPGGTYNEQFF,TGTGCCAGCAGCTTACCGGGAGGGACCTACAATGAGCAGTTCTTC
TRBD1,TRBV9,-,TRBJ2-3,CASSVVQGATDTQYF,TGTGCCAGCAGCGTAGTACAGGGGGCCACAGATACGCAGTATTTT
-,TRBV29-1,-,TRBJ2-1,CSVIDPGYNEQFF,TGCAGCGTGATCGATCCTGGCTACAATGAGCAGTTCTTC
TRBD1,TRBV25-1,-,TRBJ1-4,CATGQGPLLSIRLFF,TGTGCCACCGGACAGGGACCCCTCCTCTCCATTAGACTGTTTTTT
-,TRBV18,-,TRBJ2-7,CASSPPVRREYEQYF,TGTGCCAGCTCACCACCCGTCCGGAGAGAGTACGAGCAGTACTTC
TRBD2,TRBV7-3,-,TRBJ2-2,CASSLRASGGNTGELFF,TGTGCCAGCAGCTTAAGGGCTAGCGGGGGGAACACCGGGGAGCTGTTTTTT
-,TRBV20-1,-,TRBJ2-5,CSASEETQYF,TGCAGTGCTTCAGAAGAGACCCAGTACTTC
TRBD1,TRBV29-1,-,TRBJ1-2,CSVEARGNYGYTF,TGCAGCGTTGAAGCCAGGGGGAACTATGGCTACACCTTC
-,TRBV5-1,-,TRBJ1-5,CASRYDSNQPQHF,TGCGCCAGCAGATACGATAGCAATCAGCCCCAGCATTTT
-,TRBV28,-,TRBJ1-5,CASRLEGGNNQPQHF,TGTGCCAGCAGGTTGGAGGGGGGCAACAATCAGCCCCAGCATTTT
-,TRBV5-6,-,TRBJ2-7,CASSSESASRLDF,TGTGCCAGCAGTTCGGAATCGGCCTCCCGCTTGGACTTC
TRBD2,TRBV7-8,-,TRBJ2-7,CASSFGLAGGYEQYF,TGTGCCAGCAGCTTCGGACTAGCGGGGGGATACGAGCAGTACTTC
TRBD2,TRBV7-2,-,TRBJ2-1,CASSLVGRGGNNEQFF,TGTGCCAGCAGCTTAGTCGGGCGGGGGGGGAATAATGAGCAGTTCTTC
-,TRBV4-2,-,TRBJ1-1,CASSQERKAFGRTNTEAFF,TGTGCCAGCAGCCAAGAAAGAAAAGCTTTTGGCAGAACGAACACTGAAGCTTTCTTT
TRBD1,TRBV30,-,TRBJ1-5,CAYNRGLNQPQHF,TGTGCCTACAACAGGGGGCTCAATCAGCCCCAGCATTTT
TRBD2,TRBV7-2,few,TRBJ2-1,CASSAGGRDEQFF,TGTGCCAGCAGCGCGGGGGGGCGGGATGAGCAGTTCTTC
TRBD1,TRBV29-1,few,TRBJ1-5,CSAGQGSNQPQHF,TGCAGCGCAGGACAGGGGAGCAATCAGCCCCAGCATTTT
-,TRBV6-5,-,TRBJ2-7,CASSYGPTYEQYF,TGTGCCAGCAGTTACGGGCCTACCTACGAGCAGTACTTC
-,TRBV9,-,TRBJ1-2,CASSVGPGYGYTF,TGTGCCAGCAGCGTAGGACCCGGGTATGGCTACACCTTC
-,TRBV6-5,-,TRBJ1-2,CASTFRGNYGYTF,TGTGCCAGCACCTTTCGGGGAAACTATGGCTACACCTTC
TRBD1,TRBV5-1,few,TRBJ1-4,CASSSGTGISGEKLFF,TGCGCCAGCAGCTCCGGGACAGGGATATCTGGTGAAAAACTGTTTTTT
TRBD1,TRBV19,-,TRBJ1-1,CASSPLNRGLGGTEAFF,TGTGCCAGTAGTCCTCTTAACAGGGGGCTGGGGGGCACTGAAGCTTTCTTT
-,TRBV7-2,-,TRBJ1-2,CASSLAPADYGYTF,TGTGCCAGCAGCTTAGCACCGGCGGATTATGGCTACACCTTC
TRBD1,TRBV19,few,TRBJ2-7,CASSSRQGANEQYF,TGTGCCAGTAGTAGCCGACAGGGGGCTAACGAGCAGTACTTC
-,TRBV27,few,TRBJ2-5,CASSPYPGAGSETQYF,TGTGCCAGCAGTCCCTACCCCGGGGCAGGGTCGGAGACCCAGTACTTC
TRBD1,TRBV7-8,-,TRBJ2-1,CASSLPQGNNEQFF,TGTGCCAGCAGCTTACCACAGGGGAACAATGAGCAGTTCTTC
TRBD1,TRBV6-6,-,TRBJ1-1,CASSTQTGRDTEAFF,TGTGCCAGCAGTACCCAGACAGGGAGGGACACTGAAGCTTTCTTT
TRBD2,TRBV7-7,few,TRBJ2-5,CASSLGVELAGEETQYF,TGTGCCAGCAGCTTAGGGGTGGAACTAGCGGGAGAAGAGACCCAGTACTTC